This T cell receptor (beta chain) was found in a study of CD8 T cells in ankylosing spondylitis (dated by TCRdb to the late 2010s). Some background on the complete study: T cell receptor beta repertoires were profiled in healthy donors and ankylosing spondylitis patients so that disease-linked TCR variants could be found. The full study cohort comprised around 25 ankylosing spondylitis patients and 110 or so healthy donors. Peripheral blood was sampled, and synovial fluid was also collected from ankylosing spondylitis patients. What the research found in general, with its limitations: The disease-linked clones had a CD8+ phenotype and were found at relatively low frequencies in peripheral blood. Blood from ankylosing spondylitis patients appeared to be characterized by a TCR beta motif made up of under ten highly homologous amino acid variants. Some motif variants had previously been reported in the synovial fluid and blood of reactive arthritis patients, which suggests shared mechanisms of disease initiation. Significant enrichment of the disease-linked clones was reported in matched synovial fluid samples from ankylosing spondylitis patients.

The CDR3 numbers 15 residues from cysteine through phenylalanine. The kept DNA is CDR3 alone, 45 bases in frame from the first base. The germline V gene (reference sequence) supplies CDR1 SEHNR and CDR2 FQNEAQ. The V and J ends are trimmed by 4 bases and 0 bases, leaving 11 bases between them. The sequencing machine was an Illumina HiSeq 2500. Quantitative 5'-RACE with molecular barcodes was used to prepare TCR beta libraries. In the paper's pipeline: A new computational method, built on a probabilistic model of VDJ rearrangement, was used to identify disease-linked TCR variants. TCRdb's own reprocessing of the public reads used fastp at Q25 and MiXCR and kept productive beta chains. Identical CDR3 proteins give one entry, which carries the most common genes and DNA. The V and J calls here are based on TCRdb, not the publication. Present in this sample are some 270,000 distinct CDR3 sequences, roughly 32% of which were seen just once. The ten largest clones represent around 4.2% of the sample.

Remarks on this clonotype: Its antigen is not yet known. The input lacks base qualities; no much larger clone sits a single base away.

This clonotype was sampled from a male donor with ankylosing spondylitis or in good health (not recorded which). The rearranged segments are TRBV7-9 and TRBJ2-3; perhaps TRBD1 is the D gene, with 6 bases matching. Sample: blood, either unsorted or a sorted T cell fraction (not recorded which). The DNA sequence reads TGTGCCAGCAGCTCTTGGACAGTGAGCACAGATACGCAGTATTTT. This translates into CASSSWTVSTDTQYF.